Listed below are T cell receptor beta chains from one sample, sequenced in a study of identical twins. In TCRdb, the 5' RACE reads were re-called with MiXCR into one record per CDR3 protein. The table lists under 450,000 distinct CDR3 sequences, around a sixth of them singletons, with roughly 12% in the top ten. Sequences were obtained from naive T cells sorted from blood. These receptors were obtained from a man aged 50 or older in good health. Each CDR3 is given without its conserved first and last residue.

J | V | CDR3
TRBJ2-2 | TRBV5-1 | ASSFGDNTGELF
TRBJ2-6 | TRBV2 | ASRGYGANVLT
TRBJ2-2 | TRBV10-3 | AISESGAGGATGELF
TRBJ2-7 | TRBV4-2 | ASSQDKGRGGEQY
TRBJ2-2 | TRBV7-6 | ASSPRRTRTGELF
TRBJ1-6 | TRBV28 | ASRKTGTGLSPLH
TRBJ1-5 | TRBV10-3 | AISEWDSNQPQH
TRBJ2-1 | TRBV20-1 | SASFAGGVFEQF
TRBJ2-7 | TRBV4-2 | ASSQVVMGTSALEQY
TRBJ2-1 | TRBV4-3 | ASSQDDLLTGPLDEQF
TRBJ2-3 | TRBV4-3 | ASSQEDGGARDTQY
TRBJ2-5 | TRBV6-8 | ASSHSYRLQETQY
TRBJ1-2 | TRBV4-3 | ASSLGGGAYANYGYT
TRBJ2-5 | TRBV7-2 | ASSFERWAGYQETQY
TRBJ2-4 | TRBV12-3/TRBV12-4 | ASRTGTGVYRGTKNIQY
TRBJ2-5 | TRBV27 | ASSTPGTGGRETQY
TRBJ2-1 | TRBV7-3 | ASSLEASNYNEQF
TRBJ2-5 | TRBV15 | ATSRATGGDPTQY
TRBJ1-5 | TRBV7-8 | ASSARFYQPQH
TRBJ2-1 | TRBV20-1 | SARFLHGTGEF
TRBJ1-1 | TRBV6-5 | ASSYSLQRGEAF
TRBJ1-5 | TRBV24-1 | ATSDGQGFGNQPQH
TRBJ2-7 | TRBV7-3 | ASSLMGTGDEQY
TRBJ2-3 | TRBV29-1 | SVDRGGLAPSTDTQY
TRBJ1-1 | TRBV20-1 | SARGQENTEAF
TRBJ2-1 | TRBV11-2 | ASSPSGRRNEQF
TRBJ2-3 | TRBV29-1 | SVLDRGSTDTQY
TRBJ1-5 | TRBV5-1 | ASSLVTDRVQPQH
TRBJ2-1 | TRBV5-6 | ASSPGLAVSYNEQF
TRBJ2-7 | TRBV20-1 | SARVREPSGEQY
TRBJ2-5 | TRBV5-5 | ASSLGTNRGETQY
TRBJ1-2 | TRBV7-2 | ASSSRDRVSYGYT
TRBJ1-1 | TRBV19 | ASSFTRKNEAF
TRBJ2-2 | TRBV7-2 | ASSLSGTSLSGELF
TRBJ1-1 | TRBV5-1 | ASSLAGVGSRTF
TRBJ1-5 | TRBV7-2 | ASSPGREYNQPQH
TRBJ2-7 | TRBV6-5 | ASSYSGGGYEQY
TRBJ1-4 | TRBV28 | ASSSNRREKLF
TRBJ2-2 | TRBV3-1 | ASSASRGFTRTTGELF
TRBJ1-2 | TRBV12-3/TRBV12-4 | ASSRGGLGNYGYT